This TCR beta chain was sequenced during a study of OX40 agonist ivuxolimab in advanced cancers. General study points: Low levels of normalized T-cell clonal expansion also appeared in some nonresponders.

The CDR3 sequence is 15 residues long. Germline-derived CDR1 and CDR2 are SGDLS and YYNGEE. V lost 0 bases, J lost 5 bases, and 7 bases stayed unmatched. This clone has just a few counts. Its antigen is as yet unknown. Using immunoSEQ multiplex PCR, the repertoire was profiled, and TCRdb retains in-frame clones only, with some absent. The table includes about 61,000 clones, approximately 90% detected once. This clonotype originated in an adult with an advanced solid tumor such as melanoma, head and neck, liver or kidney cancer. The V gene is TRBV9, the J gene TRBJ2-7; 8 nucleotides line up with TRBD1. The source was CD4+ or CD8+ T cells sorted from blood, collected in a trial of the OX40 agonist ivuxolimab. Here the CDR3 reads CASSVEETGANEQYF. The CDR3 bases are TGTGCCAGCAGCGTAGAGGAGACAGGGGCTAACGAGCAGTACTTC.